The 7 T cell receptor beta chains reported below all come from one sample, sequenced in a study of CXCR4 blockade with PD-1 therapy in pancreatic cancer. This table comes from immunoSEQ multiplex PCR, and its TCRdb copy is limited to in-frame clones, with some not included. The sample contains 5,200 or so clones, 45% to 60% of which appear only once. The sample taken for sequencing was tumor tissue. The receptors were sampled from a human donor with pancreatic ductal adenocarcinoma.

By share, this clone counts as medium-sized. V and J are TRBV23-1 and TRBJ1-1; D is perhaps TRBD1 (5 bases). TRBV23-1 is an ORF, and what it does is uncertain. The CDR3 is 13 amino acids. Trimming removed 6 bases at V and 5 bases at J, with 13 bases between. CDR3 amino acids: CASSQDEGTEAFF. The DNA for the CDR3 is TGCGCCAGCAGCCAAGATGAGGGGACTGAAGCTTTCTTT.

The chain carries TRBV6-8 and TRBJ2-7, with 8 nucleotides matching TRBD2. The CDR3 is 14 amino acids. V trimming: 6 bases; J trimming: 6 bases; junction bases outside the gene matches: 10. Germline values: CDR1 MNHGY, CDR2 SAAAGT. DNA for the CDR3: TGTGCCAGCAGACCAAGCGGGAGATTTCGCGAGCAGTACTTC. It yields the protein CASRPSGRFREQYF.

The rearrangement uses TRBV15 and TRBJ1-4; D possibly corresponds to TRBD1 (5 bases). V shed 0 bases and J shed 8 bases, with 16 bases lying between them. The CDR3 is 16 amino acids. Per the germline V gene, CDR1 is LNHNV and CDR2 is YYDKDF (reference sequence). DNA for the CDR3: TGTGCCACCAGCAGAGATCGGGCAGGGATAAACGAAAAACTGTTTTTT. Protein product: CATSRDRAGINEKLFF.

The chain employs TRBV9 and TRBJ1-6; TRBD1 matches at 7 bases. CDR3 length equals 14 residues. The J segment lost 7 bases and the V segment lost 3 bases, leaving 4 bases of the junction unmatched. CDR1 is SGDLS and CDR2 is YYNGEE in the germline V gene. The DNA for the CDR3 is TGTGCCAGCAGCGGAGGGACAGCAAATTCACCCCTCCACTTT. Its translation is CASSGGTANSPLHF.

This clone was picked up one time. The V gene is TRBV14, the J gene TRBJ2-7, with D tentatively TRBD1 (6 bases). This CDR3 comprises 13 residues. The V end lost 0 bases, the J end lost 7 bases, and 10 bases lay between the germline ends. Germline CDR1 SGHDN, CDR2 FVKESK. For the CDR3, the DNA is TGTGCCAGCAGCCAAGACCTTCAGGGGGAGCAGTACTTC. This encodes CASSQDLQGEQYF.

V gene TRBV14 combines with J gene TRBJ2-3; the match to TRBD2 covers 8 bases. The length of the CDR3 is 16 residues. Trimming removed 3 bases from V and 0 bases from J; junction bases left unmatched: 5. Germline values: CDR1 SGHDN, CDR2 FVKESK. The CDR3 region has the DNA TGTGCCAGCAGCCAGTCTAGCGGGTTTAGCACAGATACGCAGTATTTT. Protein sequence: CASSQSSGFSTDTQYF.

The chain links TRBV19 to TRBJ2-3; 9 bases align to TRBD1. With 3 bases clipped from V and 2 bases from J, the junction kept 3 bases outside the gene matches. CDR1 is LNHDA, CDR2 SQIVND, per germline (reference sequence). The CDR3 consists of 15 residues. Written as DNA, the CDR3 is TGTGCCAGTAGTATCAGGACAGGGGTCACAGATACGCAGTATTTT. Translated, it gives CASSIRTGVTDTQYF. Combining the CDR3 with reference TRBV19 and TRBJ2-3 gives the whole variable domain DGGITQSPKYLFRKEGQNVTLSCEQNLNHDAMYWYRQDPGQGLRLIYYSQIVNDFQKGDIAEGYSVSREKKESFPLTVTSAQKNPTAFYLCASSIRTGVTDTQYFGPGTRLTVL.